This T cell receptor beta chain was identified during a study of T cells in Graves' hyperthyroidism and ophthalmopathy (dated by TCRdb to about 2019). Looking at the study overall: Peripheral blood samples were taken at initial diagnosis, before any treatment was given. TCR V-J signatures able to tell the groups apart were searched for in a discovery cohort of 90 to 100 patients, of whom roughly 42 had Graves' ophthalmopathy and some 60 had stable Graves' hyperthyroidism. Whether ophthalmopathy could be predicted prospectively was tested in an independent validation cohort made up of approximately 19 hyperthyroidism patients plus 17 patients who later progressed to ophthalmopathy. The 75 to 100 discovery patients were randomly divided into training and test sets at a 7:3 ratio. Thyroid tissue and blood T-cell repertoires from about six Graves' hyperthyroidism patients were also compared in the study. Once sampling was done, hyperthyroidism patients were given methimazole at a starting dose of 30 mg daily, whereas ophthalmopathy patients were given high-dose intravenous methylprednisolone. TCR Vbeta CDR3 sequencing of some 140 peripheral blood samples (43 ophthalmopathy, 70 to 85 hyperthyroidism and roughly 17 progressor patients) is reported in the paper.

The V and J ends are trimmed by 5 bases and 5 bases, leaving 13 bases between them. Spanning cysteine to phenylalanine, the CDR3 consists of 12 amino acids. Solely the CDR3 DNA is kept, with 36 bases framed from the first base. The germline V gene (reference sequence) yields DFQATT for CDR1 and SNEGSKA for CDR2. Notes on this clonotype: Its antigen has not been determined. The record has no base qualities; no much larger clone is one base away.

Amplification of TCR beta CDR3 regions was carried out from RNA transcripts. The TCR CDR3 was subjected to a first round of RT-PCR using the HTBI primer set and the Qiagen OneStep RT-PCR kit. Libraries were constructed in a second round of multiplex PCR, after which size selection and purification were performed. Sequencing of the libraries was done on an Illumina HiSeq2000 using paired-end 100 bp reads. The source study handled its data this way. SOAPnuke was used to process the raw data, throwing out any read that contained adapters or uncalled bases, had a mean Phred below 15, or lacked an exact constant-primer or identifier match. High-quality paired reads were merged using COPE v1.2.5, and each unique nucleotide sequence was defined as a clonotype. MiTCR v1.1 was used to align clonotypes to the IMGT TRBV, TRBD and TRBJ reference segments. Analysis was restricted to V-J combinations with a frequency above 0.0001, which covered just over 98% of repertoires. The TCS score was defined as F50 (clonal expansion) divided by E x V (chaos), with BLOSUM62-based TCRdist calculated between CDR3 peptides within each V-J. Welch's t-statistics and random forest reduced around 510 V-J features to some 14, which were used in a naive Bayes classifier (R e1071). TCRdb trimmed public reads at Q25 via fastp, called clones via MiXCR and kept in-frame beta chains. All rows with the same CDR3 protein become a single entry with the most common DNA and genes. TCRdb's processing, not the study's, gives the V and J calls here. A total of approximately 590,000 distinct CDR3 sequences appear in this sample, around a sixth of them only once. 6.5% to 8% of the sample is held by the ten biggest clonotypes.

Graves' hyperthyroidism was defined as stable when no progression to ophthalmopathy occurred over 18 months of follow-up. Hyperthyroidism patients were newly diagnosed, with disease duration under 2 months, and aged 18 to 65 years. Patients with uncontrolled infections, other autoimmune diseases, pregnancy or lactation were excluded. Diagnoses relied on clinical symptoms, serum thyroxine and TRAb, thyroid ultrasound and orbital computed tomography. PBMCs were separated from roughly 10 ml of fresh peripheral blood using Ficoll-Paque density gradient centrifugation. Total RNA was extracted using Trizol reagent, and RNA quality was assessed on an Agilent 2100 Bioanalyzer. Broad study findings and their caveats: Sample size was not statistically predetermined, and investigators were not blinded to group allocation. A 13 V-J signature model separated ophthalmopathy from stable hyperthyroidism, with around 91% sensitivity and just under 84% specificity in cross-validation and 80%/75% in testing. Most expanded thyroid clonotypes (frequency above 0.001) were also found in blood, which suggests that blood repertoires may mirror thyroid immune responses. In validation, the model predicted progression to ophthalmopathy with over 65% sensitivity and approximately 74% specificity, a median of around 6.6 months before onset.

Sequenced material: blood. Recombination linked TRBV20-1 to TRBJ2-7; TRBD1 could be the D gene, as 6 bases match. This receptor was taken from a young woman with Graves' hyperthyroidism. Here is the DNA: TGCAGTGCTGCTACAGGGATTCACGAGCAGTACTTC. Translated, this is CSAATGIHEQYF.